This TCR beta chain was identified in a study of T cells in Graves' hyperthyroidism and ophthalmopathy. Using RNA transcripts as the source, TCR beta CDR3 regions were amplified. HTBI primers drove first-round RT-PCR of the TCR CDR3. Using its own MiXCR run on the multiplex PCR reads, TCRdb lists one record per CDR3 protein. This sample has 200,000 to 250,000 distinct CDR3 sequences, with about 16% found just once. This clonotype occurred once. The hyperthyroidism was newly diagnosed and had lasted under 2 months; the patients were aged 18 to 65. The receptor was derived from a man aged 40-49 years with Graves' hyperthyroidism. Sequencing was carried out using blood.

This CDR3 reads CASSAGQGARKTQYF. The CDR3 nucleotides are TGTGCCAGCAGTGCCGGACAGGGGGCGAGAAAGACCCAGTACTTC. The chain has TRBV2 and TRBJ2-5, with 11 bases lining up with TRBD1. V lost 4 bases, J lost 6 bases, and 7 bases stayed unmatched. The CDR3 totals 15 residues. In germline, CDR1 is SNHLY, CDR2 FYNNEI. Complete variable domain (other parts from reference TRBV2 and TRBJ2-5): EPEVTQTPSHQVTQMGQEVILRCVPISNHLYFYWYRQILGQKVEFLVSFYNNEISEKSEIFDDQFSVERPDGSNFTLKIRSTKLEDSAMYFCASSAGQGARKTQYFGPGTRLLVL.